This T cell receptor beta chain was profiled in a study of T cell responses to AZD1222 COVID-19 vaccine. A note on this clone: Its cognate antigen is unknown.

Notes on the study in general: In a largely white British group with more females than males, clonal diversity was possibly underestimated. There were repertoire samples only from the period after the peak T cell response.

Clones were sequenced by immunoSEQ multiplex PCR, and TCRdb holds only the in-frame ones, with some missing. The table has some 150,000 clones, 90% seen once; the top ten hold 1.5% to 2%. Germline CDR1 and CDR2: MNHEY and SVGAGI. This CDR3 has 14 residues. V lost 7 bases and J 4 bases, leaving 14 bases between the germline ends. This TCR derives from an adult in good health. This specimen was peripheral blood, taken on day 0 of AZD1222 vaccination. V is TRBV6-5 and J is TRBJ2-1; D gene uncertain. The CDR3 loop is CASIDAAIYNEQFF. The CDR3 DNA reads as TGTGCCAGCATCGACGCCGCAATTTACAATGAGCAGTTCTTC.